This is a list of T cell receptor beta chains from one sample in a study of CD8+ T cells in alopecia areata. TCRdb's copy holds only in-frame clones and misses some; the assay was immunoSEQ multiplex PCR. The data contain around 98,000 clones, roughly 47% of them singletons. The source material was CD4+ T cells sorted from blood. The receptor source for this set is a human donor with alopecia areata. Both conserved end residues are part of each CDR3. A D gene is named only where the DNA matches it firmly. Some rows mark clone size as missing; the rest say once, few, many or name a class of expanded clone.

V: TRBV29-1; size: few; J: TRBJ2-1; D: TRBD2; CDR3: CSVGAGTYNEQFF; DNA: TGCAGCGTTGGAGCGGGGACCTACAATGAGCAGTTCTTC
V: TRBV29-1; size: NA; J: TRBJ1-1; D: NA; CDR3: CSVSRGEAFF; DNA: TGCAGCGTTAGCAGAGGTGAAGCTTTCTTT
V: TRBV9; size: few; J: TRBJ1-6; D: NA; CDR3: CASSGGQINSPLHF; DNA: TGTGCCAGCAGCGGCGGACAGATTAATTCACCCCTCCACTTT
V: TRBV7-6; size: NA; J: TRBJ1-6; D: NA; CDR3: CASSLALGYNSPLHF; DNA: TGTGCCAGCAGCTTAGCGTTGGGGTATAATTCACCCCTCCACTTT
V: TRBV29-1; size: few; J: TRBJ2-2; D: TRBD2; CDR3: CSVGGGSPFGELFF; DNA: TGCAGCGTTGGAGGCGGGAGTCCATTCGGGGAGCTGTTTTTT
V: TRBV7-9; size: NA; J: TRBJ2-7; D: TRBD2; CDR3: CASSLGSGGEQYF; DNA: TGTGCCAGCAGCTTAGGCAGCGGGGGCGAACAGTACTTC
V: TRBV27; size: NA; J: TRBJ1-2; D: NA; CDR3: CASSQRPDPGYGYTF; DNA: TGTGCCAGCAGTCAGAGGCCTGACCCAGGATATGGCTACACCTTC
V: TRBV10-3; size: NA; J: TRBJ2-7; D: NA; CDR3: CAITDNGVYEQYF; DNA: TGTGCCATCACCGACAATGGGGTCTACGAGCAGTACTTC
V: TRBV29-1; size: few; J: TRBJ1-1; D: NA; CDR3: CSVVAQPDMNTEAFF; DNA: TGCAGCGTTGTGGCACAGCCAGACATGAACACTGAAGCTTTCTTT
V: TRBV29-1; size: NA; J: TRBJ1-4; D: TRBD1; CDR3: CSALTGANEKLFF; DNA: TGCAGCGCACTGACAGGGGCTAATGAAAAACTGTTTTTT
V: TRBV29-1; size: NA; J: TRBJ2-2; D: NA; CDR3: CSVESRRGFGELFF; DNA: TGCAGCGTTGAAAGTCGCAGGGGCTTCGGGGAGCTGTTTTTT
V: TRBV5-1; size: few; J: TRBJ2-7; D: NA; CDR3: CASSSGDSLSYEQYF; DNA: TGCGCCAGCAGCTCGGGGGACTCCCTCTCCTACGAGCAGTACTTC
V: TRBV30; size: NA; J: TRBJ2-2; D: NA; CDR3: CAHRGMGTGELFF; DNA: TGTGCCCACCGGGGGATGGGCACCGGGGAGCTGTTTTTT
V: TRBV30; size: few; J: TRBJ1-5; D: NA; CDR3: CAWSVRRGSFFNQPQHF; DNA: TGTGCCTGGAGTGTACGGCGGGGATCCTTCTTCAATCAGCCCCAGCATTTT
V: TRBV29-1; size: few; J: TRBJ2-1; D: TRBD1; CDR3: CSVVSGTGSGGQFF; DNA: TGCAGCGTTGTTTCCGGGACAGGGAGTGGTGGGCAGTTCTTC
V: TRBV4-1; size: NA; J: TRBJ2-7; D: NA; CDR3: CASSQMSGGPSYEQYF; DNA: TGCGCCAGCAGCCAAATGTCGGGGGGCCCTTCCTACGAGCAGTACTTC
V: TRBV6-5; size: NA; J: TRBJ2-5; D: NA; CDR3: CASGDETQYF; DNA: TGTGCCAGCGGGGACGAGACCCAGTACTTC
V: TRBV5-1; size: NA; J: TRBJ1-2; D: TRBD1; CDR3: CASSLDRINYGYTF; DNA: TGCGCCAGCAGCCTGGACAGGATTAACTATGGCTACACCTTC